The sequence of this T cell receptor (beta chain) was determined in a study of cytotoxic CD8 clonotypes in ibrutinib-treated CLL. V shed 4 bases, J shed 7 bases, and the junction held 14 bases outside the gene matches. Germline values: CDR1 SGHRS, CDR2 YFSETQ. The CDR3 extends over 15 amino acids. TCRdb's copy holds only in-frame clones and misses some; the assay was immunoSEQ multiplex PCR. The table lists 65,000 to 80,000 clones, approximately 87% of them singletons, with about 38% in the top ten. The chain joins TRBV5-1 to TRBJ2-7, with 7 bases fitting TRBD2. This receptor was obtained from a human donor with chronic lymphocytic leukemia. Here the sequenced sample was PBMCs, taken after 24 months of ibrutinib treatment. The CDR3 spells CASSTRTSRLSEQYF. As DNA, the CDR3 is TGCGCCAGCAGCACAAGGACTAGTAGGTTGAGTGAGCAGTACTTC.